Listed below are T cell receptor beta chains from one sample, sequenced in a study of T cell responses to AZD1222 COVID-19 vaccine. Libraries were prepared by immunoSEQ multiplex PCR; TCRdb keeps only in-frame clonotypes and omits some of them. Of roughly 150,000 clones listed, around nine tenths were seen once; the top ten hold around 0.99%. This specimen was peripheral blood, taken 28 days after the second AZD1222 dose. These receptors all stem from an adult who received the AZD1222 COVID-19 vaccine. CDR3s include the opening cysteine and the closing phenylalanine or tryptophan. D genes are given only for firm matches. Size is stated for part of the rows, as once, few or many counts, or as a class when the clone is expanded.

J gene,D gene,clone size,V gene,CDR3 protein,CDR3 DNA
TRBJ2-2,.,.,TRBV3-1/TRBV3-2,CASSQDGYTGELFF,TGTGCCAGCAGCCAAGACGGTTACACCGGGGAGCTGTTTTTT
TRBJ1-3,.,few,TRBV6-5,CASSYDSSRGNTIYF,TGTGCCAGCAGTTACGACAGTAGTCGGGGAAACACCATATATTTT
TRBJ2-7,.,.,TRBV5-1,CASSLGSSYEQYF,TGCGCCAGCAGCTTGGGTTCCTCCTACGAGCAGTACTTC
TRBJ2-5,.,.,TRBV6-2/TRBV6-3,CASSYSGETQYF,TGTGCCAGCAGTTACTCGGGAGAGACCCAGTACTTC
TRBJ1-6,.,.,TRBV12-5,CASGLVLGRGPDSPLHF,TGTGCTAGTGGTTTGGTACTAGGAAGGGGACCTGATTCACCCCTCCACTTT
TRBJ2-7,.,.,TRBV6-2/TRBV6-3,CASSSYGLLNYEQYF,TGTGCCAGCAGTTCTTATGGCCTTCTAAACTACGAGCAGTACTTC
TRBJ2-2,.,.,TRBV6-2/TRBV6-3,CASSRSLTGELFF,TGTGCCAGCAGTCGCTCGCTCACCGGGGAGCTGTTTTTT
TRBJ2-7,.,few,TRBV4-2,CASSQERVSYEQYF,TGTGCCAGCAGCCAAGAGAGGGTCTCCTACGAGCAGTACTTC
TRBJ1-1,.,.,TRBV6-2/TRBV6-3,CASSYRDTNTEAFF,TGTGCCAGCAGTTACAGGGACACGAACACTGAAGCTTTCTTT
TRBJ1-2,.,.,TRBV30,CAWSLRDRGGYGYTF,TGTGCCTGGAGTCTCCGGGATCGGGGGGGGTATGGCTACACCTTC
TRBJ1-1,.,.,TRBV11-2,CASSLVGVGNTEAFF,TGTGCCAGCAGCTTAGTGGGCGTGGGGAACACTGAAGCTTTCTTT
TRBJ1-3,.,.,TRBV7-9,CASSFLSTVAGNTIYF,TGTGCCAGCAGCTTTCTATCGACAGTTGCCGGAAACACCATATATTTT
TRBJ2-7,.,once,TRBV24-1,CATSRGYGYEQYF,TGTGCCACCAGCCGGGGGTATGGGTACGAGCAGTACTTC
TRBJ2-1,TRBD2,.,TRBV6-4,CASSDSGGGSSYNEQFF,TGTGCCAGCAGTGACTCTGGGGGGGGGAGCTCCTACAATGAGCAGTTCTTC
TRBJ1-5,TRBD1,.,TRBV30,CAWSLTGGSNQPQHF,TGTGCCTGGAGCCTCACAGGGGGCAGCAATCAGCCCCAGCATTTT
TRBJ2-6,.,once,TRBV6-4,CASSPLHSGANVLTF,TGTGCCAGCAGTCCCCTCCACTCTGGGGCCAACGTCCTGACTTTC
TRBJ2-7,TRBD2,.,TRBV6-1,CASSEEGLAGVYEQYF,TGTGCCAGCAGTGAAGAGGGACTAGCGGGGGTATACGAGCAGTACTTC
TRBJ2-7,.,.,TRBV4-1,CASSQNRDTGEQYF,TGCGCCAGCAGCCAAAACCGGGACACTGGGGAGCAGTACTTC
TRBJ2-5,.,.,TRBV7-9,CASSSDSRGRETQYF,TGTGCCAGCAGCTCCGACAGCCGTGGAAGGGAGACCCAGTACTTC
TRBJ1-6,.,.,TRBV18,CASSPGGGGNSPLHF,TGTGCCAGCTCCCCGGGCGGGGGCGGGAATTCACCCCTCCACTTT
TRBJ1-1,.,.,TRBV7-2,CASSLLTGEAFF,TGTGCCAGCAGCTTATTGACAGGTGAAGCTTTCTTT
TRBJ1-3,TRBD1,once,TRBV12-5,CASGLVPSPSQGASGNTIYF,TGTGCTAGTGGTTTGGTACCAAGTCCTTCCCAGGGGGCGTCCGGAAACACCATATATTTT
TRBJ1-1,TRBD1,.,TRBV6-6,CASSGQGRTEAFF,TGTGCCAGCAGTGGACAGGGAAGGACTGAAGCTTTCTTT
TRBJ2-7,.,.,TRBV28,CASSSPDTYEQYF,TGTGCCAGCAGTTCACCGGATACCTACGAGCAGTACTTC
TRBJ1-1,.,once,TRBV27,CASSYGNLRAEAFF,TGTGCCAGCAGTTATGGAAACCTAAGGGCTGAAGCTTTCTTT
TRBJ1-1,TRBD1,.,TRBV20-1,CSASTGTGVEAFF,TGCAGTGCTAGTACCGGGACAGGGGTAGAAGCTTTCTTT
TRBJ1-1,TRBD1,once,TRBV25-1,CASSEGQGDTEAFF,TGTGCCAGCAGTGAAGGACAGGGTGATACTGAAGCTTTCTTT
TRBJ2-3,.,.,TRBV12-2,CASRLAARGAGDKSTDTQYF,TGTGCAAGTCGCTTAGCGGCCCGGGGAGCGGGGGATAAAAGCACAGATACGCAGTATTTT
TRBJ1-1,.,.,TRBV18,CASSPPTGRRAFF,TGTGCCAGCTCCCCCCCGACCGGCCGACGAGCTTTCTTT
TRBJ2-1,.,.,TRBV7-2,CASRTGWSAGYNEQFF,TGTGCCAGCAGAACGGGATGGTCGGCGGGCTACAATGAGCAGTTCTTC
TRBJ1-6,TRBD1,.,TRBV5-4,CASSKGQGNHSPLHF,TGTGCCAGCAGCAAGGGACAGGGGAACCATTCACCCCTCCACTTT
TRBJ2-1,TRBD2,once,TRBV4-1,CASSQERLAGNNEQFF,TGCGCCAGCAGCCAAGAGCGGCTAGCGGGGAACAATGAGCAGTTCTTC
TRBJ1-6,TRBD1,.,TRBV5-6,CASRVQGAYNSPLHF,TGTGCCAGCAGGGTTCAGGGGGCGTACAATTCACCCCTCCACTTT
TRBJ2-5,TRBD2,.,TRBV9,CASSGGGPRETQYF,TGTGCCAGCAGCGGGGGGGGACCTCGAGAGACCCAGTACTTC
TRBJ1-6,TRBD1,.,TRBV29-1,CSVLAGTGILPLHF,TGCAGCGTGCTAGCCGGGACAGGGATCTTACCCCTCCACTTT
TRBJ2-3,TRBD2,.,TRBV5-4,CASSGGGNKDTQYF,TGTGCCAGCAGCGGGGGGGGGAACAAGGATACGCAGTATTTT
TRBJ2-1,.,.,TRBV10-2,CASSKGRAGNEQFF,TGCGCCAGCAGCAAAGGCAGGGCCGGCAATGAGCAGTTCTTC
TRBJ2-5,.,once,TRBV6-5,CASSYSGGVQETQYF,TGTGCCAGCAGTTACTCGGGGGGCGTACAGGAGACCCAGTACTTC
TRBJ2-7,TRBD2,.,TRBV3-1/TRBV3-2,CASAGEGDVAAF,TGTGCCAGCGCCGGGGAGGGAGACGTGGCCGCCTTC
TRBJ1-2,TRBD1,.,TRBV7-9,CASSPGGDYGYTF,TGTGCCAGCAGCCCAGGGGGAGACTATGGCTACACCTTC
TRBJ2-7,.,.,TRBV12-3/TRBV12-4,CASSQRYEQYF,TGTGCCAGCAGCCAACGCTATGAGCAGTACTTC
TRBJ2-5,TRBD2,.,TRBV4-2,CASSQGRGGLETQYF,TGTGCCAGCAGCCAAGGGCGGGGGGGCCTCGAGACCCAGTACTTC
TRBJ2-1,TRBD2,.,TRBV20-1,CSASPGGGGANEQFF,TGCAGTGCTAGTCCTGGTGGCGGGGGGGCAAATGAGCAGTTCTTC
TRBJ1-2,.,.,TRBV7-8,CASSRRVDNYGYTF,TGTGCCAGCAGCCGCCGGGTTGATAACTATGGCTACACCTTC
TRBJ2-1,TRBD2,.,TRBV6-5,CASSLTSGSYNEQFF,TGTGCCAGCAGCCTGACTAGCGGGTCTTACAATGAGCAGTTCTTC
TRBJ2-7,.,.,TRBV2,CASSDAGYKQYF,TGTGCCAGCAGTGATGCGGGGTATAAGCAGTACTTC
TRBJ1-1,.,.,TRBV4-1,CASSQDNRANTEAFF,TGCGCCAGCAGCCAAGACAATAGGGCGAACACTGAAGCTTTCTTT